The 32 T cell receptor beta chains reported below all come from one sample, sequenced in a study of radiation and T cells in renal cell carcinoma. The assay was immunoSEQ multiplex PCR, and TCRdb's table has in-frame clones only and misses some. The sample lists about 130,000 clones; roughly 80% were seen once. Time point defined: baseline pretreatment blood. The treatment was: 15 Gy SBRT to primary tumor, nephrectomy 4 weeks later. Sequencing was performed on blood, taken from a patient whose treatment included radiotherapy and nephrectomy. All receptors come from a woman aged 60-75 years with renal cell carcinoma.

The CDR3 nucleotides are TGTGCCAGCAGCCAATACGGGACAGGGTACGACGAGCAGTACTTC. As protein: CASSQYGTGYDEQYF. V usage is TRBV14 and J usage is TRBJ2-7, with 9 bases that match TRBD1. V dropped 2 bases and J dropped 5; count of bases not matched to a gene: 7. Germline V gene sequence: CDR1 SGHDN, CDR2 FVKESK. The CDR3 spans 15 residues.

This chain uses TRBV28 with TRBJ2-6; the D is unclear. There are 11 residues in the CDR3. The V gene lost 5 bases and the J gene lost 4 bases, with 0 bases spanning the gap. The germline V gene has CDR1 MDHEN and CDR2 SYDVKM. The CDR3 loop reads CASSGANVLTF. CDR3 nucleotides: TGTGCCAGCAGTGGGGCCAACGTCCTGACTTTC.

This clone has a handful of counts. V usage is TRBV7-9 and J usage is TRBJ1-1; TRBD1 might be the D (5 bases). The CDR3 runs to 15 residues. Trimming shortened V by 5 bases and J by 1 base, and 14 bases separated the two germline ends. Germline lookup yields CDR1 SEHNR and CDR2 FQNEAQ (reference sequence). The CDR3 here is CASSQLAGQNTEAFF. The CDR3 DNA reads as TGTGCCAGCAGCCAACTCGCAGGACAGAACACTGAAGCTTTCTTT. The entire variable domain, with the rest obtained from reference TRBV7-9 and TRBJ1-1, is as follows: DTGVSQNPRHKITKRGQNVTFRCDPISEHNRLYWYRQTLGQGPEFLTYFQNEAQLEKSRLLSDRFSAERPKGSFSTLEIQRTEQGDSAMYLCASSQLAGQNTEAFFGQGTRLTVV.

The V gene is TRBV6-5, the J gene TRBJ1-3; no definite D call. Germline-derived CDR1 and CDR2 are MNHEY and SVGAGI. The CDR3 covers 9 residues. V was clipped by 10 bases and J by 8 bases, with 6 bases between them. In DNA, the CDR3 is TGTGCCACCCTAGACACCATATATTTT. Translating gives CATLDTIYF.

The chain uses TRBV28 and TRBJ2-1; the match to TRBD2 covers 12 bases. CDR3 length: 16 residues. Germline CDR1 is MDHEN and CDR2 is SYDVKM. V shed 2 bases, J shed 6 bases, and the junction held 5 bases outside the gene matches. CDR3 in DNA: TGTGCCAGCAGTTTACCGGGACTAGCGGGTGGCAATGAGCAGTTCTTC. As protein: CASSLPGLAGGNEQFF.

This clone was seen only once. The chain joins TRBV5-1 to TRBJ2-5, with D perhaps TRBD2 (5 bases). V was shortened by 4 bases and J by 6 bases, with 10 bases between the two germline ends. This CDR3 contains 12 residues. Germline CDR1 reads SGHRS; CDR2 reads YFSETQ. The CDR3 protein is CASSEGEQTQYF. The CDR3, as DNA: TGCGCCAGCAGCGAGGGTGAACAGACCCAGTACTTC.

The chain carries TRBV19 and TRBJ2-7; weak D call: TRBD1 (5 bases). The V gene's germline CDR1 is LNHDA and CDR2 SQIVND (reference sequence). This CDR3 contains 16 residues. The ends were cut back, 7 bases at V and 3 bases at J, with 22 bases in the middle. The CDR3 nucleotides are TGTGCCAGTACCCGTGGGGCAAACATACCGGGCTACGAGCAGTACTTC. It specifies CASTRGANIPGYEQYF.

The gene calls are TRBV27 and TRBJ1-6, with D perhaps TRBD1 (5 bases). This CDR3 has 16 amino acids. With 8 bases removed from V and 2 bases from J, the gap between germline ends came to 16 bases. Per the germline V gene, CDR1 is MNHEY and CDR2 is SMNVEV (reference sequence). CDR3 amino acids: CASRGGGSAYNSPLHF. The CDR3 DNA reads TGTGCCAGCCGGGGCGGGGGGAGCGCCTATAATTCACCCCTCCACTTT.

The CDR3 spells CSAGLANEQFF. Written as DNA, the CDR3 is TGCAGCGCGGGACTAGCCAATGAGCAGTTCTTC. The chain combines TRBV29-1 with TRBJ2-1, with 9 bases aligning to TRBD2. In germline, CDR1 is SQVTM, CDR2 ANQGSEA. With V trimmed by 7 bases and J by 6 bases, 1 base remained unmatched. The CDR3 length is 11 residues.

This chain connects TRBV19 to TRBJ2-7, with a weak D call TRBD1 (5 bases). The CDR3 has 13 amino acids. Trimming cost V 0 bases and J 9 bases, with 12 bases left between them. The germline V gene has CDR1 LNHDA and CDR2 SQIVND (reference sequence). The DNA for the CDR3 is TGTGCCAGTAGTATAGACAGGGCTTCCGGGCAGTACTTC. Encoded protein: CASSIDRASGQYF.

The rearrangement joins TRBV5-6 to TRBJ1-4, with 8 nucleotides matching TRBD1. Germline V gene lookup returns CDR1 SGHDT and CDR2 YYEEEE. The CDR3 consists of 16 residues. V was pared by 0 bases and J by 2 bases, with 3 bases of the junction left unmatched. In DNA form, the CDR3 reads TGTGCCAGCAGCTTGGGGCAGGGGGCCACTAATGAAAAACTGTTTTTT. Translated, it gives CASSLGQGATNEKLFF.

The J gene is TRBJ1-3, the V gene TRBV11-3; D perhaps matches TRBD1 (6 bases). The CDR3 sequence is 18 residues long. V was pared by 7 bases and J by 2 bases, with 24 bases between. In germline, CDR1 is SGHNT, CDR2 YENEEA. This chain's CDR3 is CASNHVQGYLLPGNTIYF. The DNA of the CDR3 is TGTGCCAGCAACCACGTACAGGGATATCTTCTGCCTGGAAACACCATATATTTT.

The CDR3 DNA reads as TGTGCCAGTAGTATATTTCTGGACAGAACTAATGAAAAACTGTTTTTT. Protein product: CASSIFLDRTNEKLFF. The chain joins TRBV19 to TRBJ1-4, with D tentatively TRBD1 (6 bases). V lost 2 bases, J lost 1 base, and 11 bases lay in between. The germline gives CDR1 LNHDA, CDR2 SQIVND (reference sequence). CDR3 size: 16 residues.

Only one count was recorded for this clone. This chain joins TRBV30 and TRBJ2-4, with 9 nucleotides matching TRBD1. With 1 base clipped from V and 7 bases from J, the junction kept 11 bases outside the gene matches. Germline V gene lookup returns CDR1 GTSNPN and CDR2 SVGIG (reference sequence). The CDR3 extends over 16 amino acids. CDR3 loop: CAWSGRNRDRANIQYF. Here the CDR3 DNA reads TGTGCCTGGAGTGGGAGAAACCGGGACAGGGCCAACATTCAGTACTTC.

This chain's CDR3 is CASSEGGSGNTIYF. Written as DNA, the CDR3 is TGTGCCAGCAGTGAAGGGGGCTCCGGAAACACCATATATTTT. V and J are TRBV6-1 and TRBJ1-3; weak D call: TRBD1 (5 bases). V lost 1 base and J lost 4, with 8 bases in between. CDR3 length: 14 residues. Per germline, CDR1 MNHNS and CDR2 SASEGT.

This chain joins TRBV2 and TRBJ1-5; the match to TRBD1 covers 9 bases. After removal of 4 bases from V and 7 bases from J, the junction contained 5 bases not matched to a gene. CDR3 size: 14 residues. Germline V gene lookup returns CDR1 SNHLY and CDR2 FYNNEI. DNA for the CDR3: TGTGCCAGCAGTGCTTCGGACAGGGGACAGCCCCAGCATTTT. This gives the protein CASSASDRGQPQHF.

The chain employs TRBV30 and TRBJ1-3; D ambiguous. CDR3 length: 16 residues. V was trimmed by 2 bases and J by 4 bases, leaving 18 bases between them. Germline V gene sequence: CDR1 GTSNPN, CDR2 SVGIG (reference sequence). The CDR3 coding sequence is TGTGCCTGGAGTATCCGGGAGGGATTGAGGGGAAACACCATATATTTT. Protein sequence: CAWSIREGLRGNTIYF.

The chain has TRBV4-2 and TRBJ2-7; D might be TRBD1 or TRBD2, each matching 5 bases. Germline CDR1 and CDR2: LGHNA and YNFKEQ. The germline V and J ends were trimmed by 4 bases and 6 bases, with 10 bases remaining between them. The length of the CDR3 is 12 residues. CDR3 sequence (DNA): TGTGCCAGCAGCCCAACGGGGCGCGAGCAGTACTTC. Its protein product is CASSPTGREQYF.

The genes are TRBV9 and TRBJ2-1, with a tentative D call TRBD2 (7 bases). CDR3 size: 18 residues. From germline, CDR1 is SGDLS and CDR2 YYNGEE. Trimming left V 5 bases short and J 5 bases short, with 26 bases between. This chain's CDR3 is CASSKISIGGPENNEQFF. The CDR3 nucleotides read TGTGCCAGCAGTAAAATCTCGATCGGGGGGCCGGAGAACAATGAGCAGTTCTTC.

This clone occurred a few times. V usage is TRBV7-6 and J usage is TRBJ2-3; 12 bases align to TRBD2. After removal of 5 bases from V and 0 bases from J, the junction contained 3 bases not matched to a gene. The germline V gene has CDR1 SGHVS and CDR2 FNYEAQ. The CDR3 is 16 residues long. CDR3 loop: CASSRGTSGSTDTQYF. As DNA, the CDR3 is TGTGCCAGCAGCCGAGGGACTAGCGGGAGCACAGATACGCAGTATTTT.

V and J are TRBV18 and TRBJ1-2; possible D gene TRBD1, 6 bases. V lost 3 bases and J lost 6, with 11 bases in between. The germline gives CDR1 KGHSH, CDR2 LQKENI. There are 13 residues in the CDR3. In DNA form, the CDR3 reads TGTGCCAGCTCACCCTTACAGGGCGATGGCTACACCTTC. This sequence encodes CASSPLQGDGYTF.

This rearrangement joins TRBV27 to TRBJ1-2, with unresolved D. The CDR3 is 14 residues long. Trimming pared 7 bases from V and 4 bases from J, leaving 16 bases between. The germline gives CDR1 MNHEY, CDR2 SMNVEV (reference sequence). The CDR3 here is CASMESGGSYGYTF. DNA of the CDR3: TGTGCCAGCATGGAATCTGGAGGTTCCTATGGCTACACCTTC.

This clone was found once. This chain links TRBV13 with TRBJ2-1; no reliable D call. Trimming removed 5 bases at V and 0 bases at J, with 11 bases between. Per germline, CDR1 PRHDT and CDR2 FYEKMQ (reference sequence). The CDR3 runs to 15 residues. The chain's CDR3 is CASSLGQSSYNEQFF. The CDR3 DNA reads TGTGCCAGCAGCCTGGGTCAGTCCTCCTACAATGAGCAGTTCTTC.

This chain joins TRBV19 and TRBJ1-2, with 7 bases that match TRBD1. Losses at the gene ends were 3 bases for V and 4 bases for J; bases not matched to a gene: 2. The length of the CDR3 is 13 residues. Per germline, CDR1 LNHDA and CDR2 SQIVND (reference sequence). CDR3 DNA: TGTGCCAGTAGTATCCAGGGGGTCTATGGCTACACCTTC. This sequence encodes CASSIQGVYGYTF.

J is TRBJ1-6 and V is TRBV5-4; no firm D call. Germline-derived CDR1 and CDR2 are SGHNT and YYREEE (reference sequence). The V end was cut by 4 bases, the J end by 9 bases, with 14 bases between. The CDR3 has 14 residues. The CDR3 loop reads CASSQDREFSPLHF. The DNA of the CDR3 is TGTGCCAGCAGCCAAGACCGGGAATTTTCACCCCTCCACTTT.

The CDR3, as DNA: TGCGCCAGCAGCTGGGGGACAGGGGGCTCGAAGGAGCAGTACTTC. Its translation is CASSWGTGGSKEQYF. The gene calls are TRBV5-1 and TRBJ2-7; 12 bases map to TRBD1. The CDR3 runs to 15 residues. From germline, CDR1 is SGHRS and CDR2 YFSETQ. Germline trimming cut 3 bases from V and 7 bases from J; bases unmatched to any gene: 8. Looking up the rest from reference TRBV5-1 and TRBJ2-7 gives the full variable domain: KAGVTQTPRYLIKTRGQQVTLSCSPISGHRSVSWYQQTPGQGLQFLFEYFSETQRNKGNFPGRFSGRQFSNSRSEMNVSTLELGDSALYLCASSWGTGGSKEQYFGPGTRLTVT.

This chain links TRBV4-1 with TRBJ1-2; D gene uncertain. The CDR3 is 13 amino acids. Germline V gene sequence: CDR1 MGHRA, CDR2 YSYEKL. V was trimmed by 2 bases and J by 5 bases, leaving 9 bases between them. CDR3 in DNA: TGCGCCAGCAGCCAAATGAGAGGTTATGGCTACACCTTC. Translation: CASSQMRGYGYTF.

Turning to this clone: Within the sample, other DNA sequences also encode this same CDR3. This chain links TRBV10-2 with TRBJ2-4, with D hard to call. The CDR3 contains 16 residues. Germline CDR1 reads WSHSY; CDR2 reads SAAADI. Trimming pared 3 bases from V and 0 bases from J, leaving 12 bases between. The CDR3 loop is CASSETIPLAKNIQYF. DNA of the CDR3: TGCGCCAGCAGTGAAACAATACCGCTAGCCAAAAACATTCAGTACTTC.

This clone showed up just a few times. The chain combines TRBV28 with TRBJ2-7; D gene unclear. Germline V gene sequence: CDR1 MDHEN, CDR2 SYDVKM. The CDR3 sequence is 14 residues long. The V end was cut by 2 bases, the J end by 6 bases, with 14 bases between. Here the CDR3 reads CASSLHSRMVEQYF. CDR3 bases: TGTGCCAGCAGTTTACACAGCCGGATGGTCGAGCAGTACTTC.

The CDR3 reads CASSLDRGIPYEQYF. The DNA of the CDR3 is TGTGCCAGCAGCTTGGATCGGGGGATCCCCTACGAGCAGTACTTC. This chain connects TRBV5-4 to TRBJ2-7, with D tentatively TRBD2 (6 bases). CDR3 length: 15 residues. V gave up 0 bases and J gave up 2 bases, with 12 bases separating them. Germline CDR1 SGHNT, CDR2 YYREEE (reference sequence).

The V call is TRBV27, the J call TRBJ2-5, with D possibly TRBD1 on 6 matching bases. This CDR3 contains 15 residues. The germline V gene has CDR1 MNHEY and CDR2 SMNVEV (reference sequence). Trimming cost V 0 bases and J 5 bases, with 13 bases left between them. This CDR3 is CASSLSWGLRETQYF. CDR3 in DNA: TGTGCCAGCAGTTTATCGTGGGGGCTGCGGGAGACCCAGTACTTC.

This clone was counted only a few times. This sequence joins TRBV9 and TRBJ2-7, with D perhaps given as TRBD1 or TRBD2 (5 bases each). V gave up 0 bases and J gave up 0 bases, with 10 bases separating them. Germline CDR1 is SGDLS and CDR2 is YYNGEE. CDR3 length: 15 amino acids. The CDR3 DNA reads TGTGCCAGCAGCGTAGAGGGGACGTTCTCCTACGAGCAGTACTTC. As protein: CASSVEGTFSYEQYF.